The next 30 T cell receptor beta chains were all read from a single sample in a study of persistence of HIV-infected CD4 T cells. The stimulus was lysate of CMV-infected fibroblasts, about 10 ug/mL. CD40L/CD69 double-negative CD45RO-high memory CD4+ T cells were collected. These receptors' antigens are unknown. The immunoSEQ assay was version 4, run in survey mode. Some clones are missing from TCRdb's copy, which holds only in-frame ones; the method was immunoSEQ multiplex PCR. The sample lists some 41,000 clones, 80% occurring once. Sequencing used CD4+ T cells sorted from PBMCs after approximately 19-hour stimulation, obtained from a patient who received antiretroviral therapy. These receptors originate from an adult man with HIV who was CMV-seropositive.

The rearrangement joins TRBV2 to TRBJ2-3; no firm D call. In germline, CDR1 is SNHLY, CDR2 FYNNEI. The CDR3 extends over 14 amino acids. The ends were cut back, 8 bases at V and 0 bases at J, with 12 bases in the middle. This chain's CDR3 is CASPSTMSTDTQYF. In DNA, the CDR3 is TGTGCCAGCCCCAGTACTATGAGCACAGATACGCAGTATTTT. Looking up the rest from reference TRBV2 and TRBJ2-3 gives the full variable domain: EPEVTQTPSHQVTQMGQEVILRCVPISNHLYFYWYRQILGQKVEFLVSFYNNEISEKSEIFDDQFSVERPDGSNFTLKIRSTKLEDSAMYFCASPSTMSTDTQYFGPGTRLTVL.

The CDR3 region is CATSPQGARNEQFF. The DNA for the CDR3 is TGTGCCACCAGCCCACAGGGGGCGAGGAATGAGCAGTTCTTC. This rearrangement joins TRBV24-1 to TRBJ2-1, with 9 bases matching TRBD1. CDR3 length: 14 residues. In germline, CDR1 is KGHDR, CDR2 SFDVKD. Trimming removed 7 bases from V and 7 bases from J; junction bases left unmatched: 7.

The J gene is TRBJ2-7, the V gene TRBV6-1; 9 bases fit TRBD2. Per germline, CDR1 MNHNS and CDR2 SASEGT. Unmatched junction bases numbered 8, after V lost 3 bases and J lost 5 bases. This CDR3 comprises 15 residues. CDR3: CASSEVSGGSDEQYF. Here the CDR3 DNA reads TGTGCCAGCAGTGAGGTTAGCGGGGGTTCGGACGAGCAGTACTTC.

The chain uses TRBV30 and TRBJ2-7; 10 nucleotides line up with TRBD1. Losses at the gene ends were 5 bases for V and 6 bases for J; bases not matched to a gene: 7. The CDR3 loop spans 13 amino acids. In germline, CDR1 is GTSNPN, CDR2 SVGIG (reference sequence). The CDR3 nucleotides read TGTGCCTGGCGCGCCGGGACAGGGGTCGAGCAGTACTTC. It specifies CAWRAGTGVEQYF.

This rearrangement joins TRBV9 to TRBJ2-1; D uncertain. This CDR3 spans 14 amino acids. CDR1 SGDLS and CDR2 YYNGEE come from the germline V gene. V was trimmed by 2 bases and J by 10 bases, leaving 16 bases between them. This CDR3 is CASSVHGSTYEQFF. In DNA form, the CDR3 reads TGTGCCAGCAGCGTCCACGGGTCCACCTACGAGCAGTTCTTC.

The V gene is TRBV7-2, the J gene TRBJ2-7; D is undetermined. V lost 5 bases to trimming and J lost 7 bases, with 18 bases between them. This CDR3 comprises 14 residues. Germline assignment: CDR1 SGHTA and CDR2 FQGNSA. The CDR3 loop reads CASSTRNSLGEQYF. CDR3 DNA: TGTGCCAGCAGCACCCGCAACAGCCTTGGAGAGCAGTACTTC.

The genes are TRBV6-1 and TRBJ2-1; 8 bases are shared with TRBD2. J lost 5 bases, V lost 3 bases, and 3 bases had no gene match. The CDR3 is 14 residues long. Germline assignment: CDR1 MNHNS and CDR2 SASEGT. CDR3 in DNA: TGTGCCAGCAGTGATCGGGGGGGAGACAATGAGCAGTTCTTC. This codes for CASSDRGGDNEQFF.

This chain links TRBV5-1 with TRBJ1-5; D ambiguous. The V gene lost 2 bases and the J gene lost 4 bases, with 7 bases spanning the gap. Germline CDR1 and CDR2: SGHRS and YFSETQ. The CDR3 has 13 residues. This CDR3 reads CASSLEPNQPQHF. Here the CDR3 DNA reads TGCGCCAGCAGCTTAGAACCAAATCAGCCCCAGCATTTT. The full variable domain, in which reference TRBV5-1 and TRBJ1-5 provide the parts outside the CDR3, is KAGVTQTPRYLIKTRGQQVTLSCSPISGHRSVSWYQQTPGQGLQFLFEYFSETQRNKGNFPGRFSGRQFSNSRSEMNVSTLELGDSALYLCASSLEPNQPQHFGDGTRLSIL.

The chain joins TRBV5-4 to TRBJ1-1, with D possibly matching TRBD1 (5 bases). Per the germline V gene, CDR1 is SGHNT and CDR2 is YYREEE (reference sequence). V was cut by 0 bases and J by 5 bases, with 11 bases left in between. The CDR3 length is 14 residues. CDR3 region: CASSLVGEGTEAFF. The CDR3 nucleotides are TGTGCCAGCAGCTTGGTAGGGGAGGGTACTGAAGCTTTCTTT. The full variable domain, completed using reference TRBV5-4 and TRBJ1-1, is ETGVTQSPTHLIKTRGQQVTLRCSSQSGHNTVSWYQQALGQGPQFIFQYYREEENGRGNFPPRFSGLQFPNYSSELNVNALELDDSALYLCASSLVGEGTEAFFGQGTRLTVV.

This clone was seen a few times. This chain links TRBV18 with TRBJ1-3, with 7 nucleotides matching TRBD1. Germline assignment: CDR1 KGHSH and CDR2 LQKENI. The V segment lost 3 bases and the J segment 4 bases; nucleotides outside the gene matches: 9. The CDR3 is 16 residues long. The CDR3: CASSPKTGSGGNTIYF. Written as DNA, the CDR3 is TGTGCCAGCTCACCTAAGACAGGGAGCGGCGGAAACACCATATATTTT.

The chain links TRBV14 to TRBJ2-2, with TRBD2 identical over 8 bases. V trimming: 5 bases; J trimming: 1 base; junction bases outside the gene matches: 3. The germline CDR1 and CDR2 sequences are SGHDN and FVKESK. The CDR3 spans 15 residues. Here the CDR3 reads CASSRLAGNTGELFF. CDR3 DNA sequence: TGTGCCAGCAGCAGGCTAGCGGGGAACACCGGGGAGCTGTTTTTT.

The rearrangement joins TRBV30 to TRBJ1-6; 7 nucleotides match TRBD1. The CDR3 runs 13 residues. The V segment lost 8 bases and the J segment 10 bases; nucleotides outside the gene matches: 11. CDR1 is GTSNPN and CDR2 is SVGIG in the germline V gene (reference sequence). In nucleotides, the CDR3 is TGTGCCGTTAACAGGGGATCGGGATCACCCCTCCACTTT. It specifies CAVNRGSGSPLHF.

The chain has TRBV15 and TRBJ1-6; D is undetermined. Per germline, CDR1 LNHNV and CDR2 YYDKDF (reference sequence). This CDR3 is built from 13 residues. The V end was cut by 0 bases, the J end by 7 bases, with 4 bases between. Written as DNA, the CDR3 is TGTGCCACCAGCAGAGATCAGAATTCACCCCTCCACTTT. Its protein product is CATSRDQNSPLHF.

This chain joins TRBV28 and TRBJ1-2; no definite D call. V dropped 4 bases and J dropped 4 bases, with 13 bases sitting between them. The CDR3 length is 14 residues. The V gene's germline CDR1 is MDHEN and CDR2 SYDVKM. The CDR3 loop reads CASSSGGRIYGYTF. The CDR3, as DNA: TGTGCCAGCAGTTCAGGAGGACGGATCTATGGCTACACCTTC.

This chain connects TRBV7-6 to TRBJ2-3; TRBD2 might be the D (6 bases). The germline gives CDR1 SGHVS, CDR2 FNYEAQ. The CDR3 totals 17 residues. V lost 0 bases to trimming and J lost 0 bases, with 13 bases between them. CDR3 sequence: CASSLAPSAFSTDTQYF. In DNA, the CDR3 is TGTGCCAGCAGCTTAGCTCCTAGCGCCTTTAGCACAGATACGCAGTATTTT.

This clone was found once. This chain joins TRBV7-2 and TRBJ2-2; TRBD2 might be the D (6 bases). This CDR3 comprises 15 residues. V lost 8 bases and J lost 4, with 17 bases in between. Germline CDR1 is SGHTA and CDR2 is FQGNSA. The CDR3 nucleotides are TGTGCCAGCCCTTATAGGCGGGGAATCACCGGGGAGCTGTTTTTT. Its translation is CASPYRRGITGELFF. The whole variable domain, remainder taken from reference TRBV7-2 and TRBJ2-2, is GAGVSQSPSNKVTEKGKDVELRCDPISGHTALYWYRQSLGQGLEFLIYFQGNSAPDKSGLPSDRFSAERTGGSVSTLTIQRTQQEDSAVYLCASPYRRGITGELFFGEGSRLTVL.

The CDR3 sequence is CASSVGPRDTIYF. The CDR3 nucleotides read TGTGCCAGTAGTGTTGGCCCAAGAGACACCATATATTTT. The chain recombines TRBV19 with TRBJ1-3; D call uncertain. The germline CDR1 and CDR2 sequences are LNHDA and SQIVND (reference sequence). This CDR3 spans 13 amino acids. V shed 5 bases and J shed 8 bases, with 13 bases lying between them.

This chain links TRBV19 with TRBJ2-4; D is possibly TRBD2 (5 bases). The CDR3 has 13 amino acids. V lost 7 bases, J lost 8 bases, and 15 bases lay in between. Germline V gene sequence: CDR1 LNHDA, CDR2 SQIVND (reference sequence). CDR3 in amino acids: CASTSGLLDIQYF. The CDR3 DNA follows: TGTGCCAGTACCTCAGGACTTTTGGACATTCAGTACTTC.

This clone was seen more than once but under ten times. The chain employs TRBV2 and TRBJ1-2; possibly TRBD1 for D (5 bases). V lost 8 bases and J 4 bases, leaving 11 bases between the germline ends. CDR3 length equals 12 residues. Germline V gives CDR1 SNHLY, CDR2 FYNNEI. The CDR3 sequence is CASGREIYGYTF. In DNA, the CDR3 is TGTGCCAGCGGCAGGGAAATCTATGGCTACACCTTC.

This clone has more than one count but fewer than ten. The chain joins TRBV6-1 to TRBJ1-2, with 7 positions matching TRBD1. The V segment lost 0 bases and the J segment 9 bases; nucleotides outside the gene matches: 4. The CDR3 runs 13 residues. In germline, CDR1 is MNHNS, CDR2 SASEGT. The CDR3 bases are TGTGCCAGCAGTGAAGCCCCAGGGGGGAGCTACACCTTC. Its protein product is CASSEAPGGSYTF.

The chain is built from TRBV6-6 and TRBJ2-5; D is unclear. The V end lost 6 bases, the J end lost 4 bases, and 6 bases lay between the germline ends. CDR1 MNHNY and CDR2 SVGAGI come from the germline V gene (reference sequence). The CDR3 runs 11 residues. CDR3 amino acids: CASSVGETQYF. In nucleotides, the CDR3 is TGTGCCAGCAGCGTCGGAGAGACCCAGTACTTC.

The chain couples TRBV20-1 to TRBJ1-1, with D uncertain. Germline assignment: CDR1 DFQATT and CDR2 SNEGSKA (reference sequence). Trimming removed 5 bases from V and 8 bases from J, with 12 bases in between. The CDR3 covers 11 residues. CDR3 DNA sequence: TGCAGTGCTGCCCCCCAAGGGGAAGCTTTCTTT. Translated, it gives CSAAPQGEAFF.

This clone was counted between two and nine times. The chain joins TRBV2 to TRBJ1-6; D call uncertain. The V gene's germline CDR1 is SNHLY and CDR2 FYNNEI. The CDR3 consists of 14 residues. Trimming left V 6 bases short and J 5 bases short, with 11 bases between. The CDR3 loop is CASRIGQDNSPLHF. For the CDR3, the DNA is TGTGCCAGCAGGATAGGGCAGGATAATTCACCCCTCCACTTT.

This rearrangement joins TRBV7-8 to TRBJ2-6; D gene uncertain. CDR3 length: 16 residues. CDR1 and CDR2 from the germline V gene are SGHVS and FQNEAQ. Trimming removed 5 bases from V and 0 bases from J, with 11 bases in between. The CDR3 DNA reads as TGTGCCAGCAGCCTCGGACGGAACTCTGGGGCCAACGTCCTGACTTTC. Translation: CASSLGRNSGANVLTF.

This chain joins TRBV7-9 and TRBJ1-4; possible D gene TRBD1, 5 bases. Trimming cost V 9 bases and J 3 bases, with 14 bases left between them. The CDR3 extends over 14 amino acids. Germline CDR1 and CDR2: SEHNR and FQNEAQ (reference sequence). CDR3 loop: CASGAGSPNEKLFF. The CDR3, as DNA: TGTGCCAGTGGGGCGGGCAGCCCTAATGAAAAACTGTTTTTT.

The chain links TRBV6-5 to TRBJ2-4; D unresolved. The V end lost 4 bases, the J end lost 7 bases, and 14 bases lay between the germline ends. The CDR3 is 14 residues long. CDR1 and CDR2 from the germline V gene are MNHEY and SVGAGI. The CDR3 is CASSSGVSGNIQYF. Written as DNA, the CDR3 is TGTGCCAGCAGTTCCGGAGTTAGTGGGAACATTCAGTACTTC.

This chain joins TRBV4-2 and TRBJ2-3, with a weak D call TRBD1 (6 bases). The CDR3 extends over 13 amino acids. The germline CDR1 and CDR2 sequences are LGHNA and YNFKEQ. V was shortened by 4 bases and J by 6 bases, with 11 bases between the two germline ends. CDR3 sequence reads: CASSRDRPDTQYF. Here the CDR3 DNA reads TGTGCCAGCAGCCGCGACAGGCCGGATACGCAGTATTTT.

This clone was observed once. The gene calls are TRBV6-5 and TRBJ2-7, with D perhaps TRBD1 (6 bases). Trimming cost V 2 bases and J 5 bases, with 10 bases left between them. The germline gives CDR1 MNHEY, CDR2 SVGAGI. This CDR3 contains 13 residues. The CDR3 DNA reads as TGTGCCAGCAGTTACAAACAGGGCCACGAGCAGTACTTC. Translating gives CASSYKQGHEQYF.

The gene calls are TRBV29-1 and TRBJ1-1; D is unclear. CDR1 and CDR2 (germline): SQVTM, ANQGSEA. This CDR3 has 8 amino acids. V lost 7 bases, J lost 11 bases, and 8 bases lay in between. This chain's CDR3 is CSAGNAFF. The CDR3 nucleotides read TGCAGCGCTGGAAACGCTTTCTTT.

This rearrangement joins TRBV7-3 to TRBJ2-1, with TRBD2 matching 11 bases. Trimming took 1 base from V and 9 from J; bases not matched to a gene: 5. The CDR3 runs to 15 residues. In germline, CDR1 is SGHTA, CDR2 FQGTGA. CDR3 loop: CASSLIAGGPIEQFF. The CDR3 coding sequence is TGTGCCAGCAGCTTAATAGCGGGGGGGCCTATTGAGCAGTTCTTC. Supplemented by reference TRBV7-3 and TRBJ2-1, the full variable domain reads GAGVSQTPSNKVTEKGKYVELRCDPISGHTALYWYRQSLGQGPEFLIYFQGTGAADDSGLPNDRFFAVRPEGSVSTLKIQRTERGDSAVYLCASSLIAGGPIEQFFGPGTRLTVL.